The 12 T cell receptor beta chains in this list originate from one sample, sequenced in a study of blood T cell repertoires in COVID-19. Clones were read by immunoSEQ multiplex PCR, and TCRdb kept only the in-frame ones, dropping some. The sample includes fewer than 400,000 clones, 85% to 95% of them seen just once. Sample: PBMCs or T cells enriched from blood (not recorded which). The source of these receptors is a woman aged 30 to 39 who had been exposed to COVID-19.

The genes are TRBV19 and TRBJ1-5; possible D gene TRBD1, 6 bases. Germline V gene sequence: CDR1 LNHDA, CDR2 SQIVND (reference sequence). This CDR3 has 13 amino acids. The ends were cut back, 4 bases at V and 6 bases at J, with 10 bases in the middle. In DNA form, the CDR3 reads TGTGCCAGTAGTACCCGGACAGCTCAGCCCCAGCATTTT. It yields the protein CASSTRTAQPQHF.

This CDR3 is CASSLYRSEQYF. The CDR3 coding sequence is TGTGCCAGCAGTCTGTACAGGTCCGAGCAGTACTTC. The chain couples TRBV6-2 or TRBV6-3 to TRBJ2-7; possible D gene TRBD1, 5 bases. The V gene lost 5 bases and the J gene lost 6 bases, with 11 bases spanning the gap. From germline, CDR1 is MNHEY and CDR2 SVGEGT. CDR3 length: 12 residues.

DNA for the CDR3: TGTGCCAGCAGTCGACAGGGGGCGCCGGGAGGAAACACCATATATTTT. Its translation: CASSRQGAPGGNTIYF. V and J are TRBV2 and TRBJ1-3; 10 nucleotides agree with TRBD1. V lost 5 bases and J lost 4; bases outside the gene matches: 8. The CDR3 has 16 amino acids. In germline, CDR1 is SNHLY, CDR2 FYNNEI.

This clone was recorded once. CDR3 DNA: TGTGCCAGTAGTACTGACCCCGGACAAACCTACGAGCAGTACTTC. This translates into CASSTDPGQTYEQYF. This sequence joins TRBV19 and TRBJ2-7; maybe TRBD1 (5 bases). Looked up from germline, CDR1 is LNHDA and CDR2 is SQIVND (reference sequence). With 4 bases removed from V and 2 bases from J, the gap between germline ends came to 15 bases. This CDR3 region has 15 residues.

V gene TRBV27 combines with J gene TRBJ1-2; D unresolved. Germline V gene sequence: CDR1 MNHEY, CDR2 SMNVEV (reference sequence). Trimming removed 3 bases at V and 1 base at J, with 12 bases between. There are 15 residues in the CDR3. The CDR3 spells CASSFPRGLNYGYTF. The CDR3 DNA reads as TGTGCCAGCAGTTTTCCCAGAGGGCTTAACTATGGCTACACCTTC.

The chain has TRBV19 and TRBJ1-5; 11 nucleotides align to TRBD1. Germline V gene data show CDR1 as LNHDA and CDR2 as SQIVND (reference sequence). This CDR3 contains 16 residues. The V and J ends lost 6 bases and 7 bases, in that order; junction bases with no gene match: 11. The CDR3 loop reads CASSRGTGGSGQPQHF. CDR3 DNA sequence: TGTGCCAGTAGCCGCGGGACAGGGGGTTCGGGGCAGCCCCAGCATTTT.

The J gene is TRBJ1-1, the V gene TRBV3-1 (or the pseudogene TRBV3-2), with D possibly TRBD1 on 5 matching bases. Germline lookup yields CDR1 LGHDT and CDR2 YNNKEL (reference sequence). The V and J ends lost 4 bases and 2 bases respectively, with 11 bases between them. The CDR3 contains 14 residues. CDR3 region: CASSPYGGNTEAFF. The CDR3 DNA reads TGTGCCAGCAGCCCCTACGGGGGTAACACTGAAGCTTTCTTT.

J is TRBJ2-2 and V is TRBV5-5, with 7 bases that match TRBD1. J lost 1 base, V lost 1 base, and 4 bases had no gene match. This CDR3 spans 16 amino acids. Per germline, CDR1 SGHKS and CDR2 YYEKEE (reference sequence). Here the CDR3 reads CASSLIRQGNTGELFF. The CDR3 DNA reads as TGTGCCAGCAGCTTGATCAGACAGGGGAACACCGGGGAGCTGTTTTTT.

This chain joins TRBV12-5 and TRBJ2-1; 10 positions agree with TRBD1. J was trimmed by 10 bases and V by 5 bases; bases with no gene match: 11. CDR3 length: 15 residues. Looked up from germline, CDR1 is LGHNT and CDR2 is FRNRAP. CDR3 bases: TGTGCTAGTGGTCCATACGGGACAGGGGCGGTCGAGCAGTTCTTC. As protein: CASGPYGTGAVEQFF.

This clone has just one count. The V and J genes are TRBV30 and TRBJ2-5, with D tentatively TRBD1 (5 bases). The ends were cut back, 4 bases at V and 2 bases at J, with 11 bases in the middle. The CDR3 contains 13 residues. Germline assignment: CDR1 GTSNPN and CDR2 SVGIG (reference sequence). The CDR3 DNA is TGTGCCTGGAATATCAAGGGGCAAGAGACCCAGTACTTC. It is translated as CAWNIKGQETQYF.

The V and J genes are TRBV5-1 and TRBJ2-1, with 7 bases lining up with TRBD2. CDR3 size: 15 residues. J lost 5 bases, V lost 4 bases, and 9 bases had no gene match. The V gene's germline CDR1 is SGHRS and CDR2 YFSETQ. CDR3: CASSQYERGHNEQFF. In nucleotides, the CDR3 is TGCGCCAGCAGCCAGTACGAGCGGGGACACAATGAGCAGTTCTTC. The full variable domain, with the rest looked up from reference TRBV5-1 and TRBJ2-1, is KAGVTQTPRYLIKTRGQQVTLSCSPISGHRSVSWYQQTPGQGLQFLFEYFSETQRNKGNFPGRFSGRQFSNSRSEMNVSTLELGDSALYLCASSQYERGHNEQFFGPGTRLTVL.

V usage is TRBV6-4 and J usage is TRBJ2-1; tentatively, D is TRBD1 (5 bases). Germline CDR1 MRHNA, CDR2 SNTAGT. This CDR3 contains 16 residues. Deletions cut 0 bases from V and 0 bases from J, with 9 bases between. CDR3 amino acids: CASSDSGVSSYNEQFF. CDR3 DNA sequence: TGTGCCAGCAGTGACTCAGGGGTAAGCTCCTACAATGAGCAGTTCTTC.